In its sample, the clone carrying this T cell receptor (beta chain) was seen a few times. Its specificity is not known. The data were obtained in a study of T-cell reconstitution after alpha-beta-depleted transplantation in children. Findings and limits, study-wide: A year post-transplant, T-cell counts and diversity derived mostly from newly produced T cells. Expanded graft clones numbering several hundred reportedly gave rise to alpha-beta T cells about two months after transplant.

V gave up 5 bases and J gave up 1 base, with 20 bases separating them. The CDR3 runs 17 residues. Germline V gene sequence: CDR1 SEHNR, CDR2 FQNEAQ (reference sequence). Molecular barcoding with unique molecular identifiers was used for the TCRbeta library. TCRdb re-derived calls from the PCR reads in MiXCR, one entry per CDR3 protein. The sample contains roughly 240,000 distinct CDR3 sequences, around 7.5% of which appear only once. The rearrangement uses TRBV7-9 and TRBJ1-1; possibly TRBD1 for D (5 bases). This TCR derives from a male patient between 5 and 17 years old who had a stem cell transplant for acute lymphoblastic leukemia, so the T cells may come from the graft donor. The sample in question was PBMCs, mostly from graft donor cells, obtained 180 days after TCRalphabeta/CD19-depleted stem cell transplant. The CDR3 nucleotides are TGTGCCAGCAGCCCTCACTATTTCGACAGTGGGAACACTGAAGCTTTCTTT. This translates into CASSPHYFDSGNTEAFF.